A single sample is the source of the 21 T cell receptor beta chains below, sequenced in a study of T cell responses to AZD1222 COVID-19 vaccine. The data were produced by immunoSEQ multiplex PCR, yet TCRdb's version contains in-frame clones alone and is incomplete. Of 150,000 or so clones in the sample, around 93% were seen once. The starting material was peripheral blood, obtained on day 0 of AZD1222 vaccination. Source of these receptors: an adult in good health.

The chain has TRBV5-8 and TRBJ1-1, with D possibly TRBD1 on 6 matching bases. V was shortened by 4 bases and J by 2 bases, with 18 bases between the two germline ends. Germline loops: CDR1 SGHTS, CDR2 YDEGEE. There are 16 residues in the CDR3. CDR3 DNA: TGTGCCAGCAGCCTACCATGGACAGCGGCTAACACTGAAGCTTTCTTT. The encoded protein is CASSLPWTAANTEAFF.

The J gene is TRBJ1-2, the V gene TRBV4-3, with 10 bases fitting TRBD1. V shed 2 bases and J 4 bases; nucleotides not matched to a gene: 4. Germline CDR1 reads LGHNA; CDR2 reads YSLEER. CDR3 length equals 15 residues. CDR3: CASSQRDRGVYGYTF. DNA for the CDR3: TGCGCCAGCAGCCAACGGGACAGGGGAGTCTATGGCTACACCTTC.

The rearrangement uses TRBV6-5 and TRBJ1-1; 9 nucleotides agree with TRBD1. CDR1 and CDR2 (germline): MNHEY, SVGAGI. With V trimmed by 6 bases and J by 7 bases, 3 bases remained unmatched. The CDR3 extends over 12 amino acids. CDR3 protein: CASRGQGGEAFF. The CDR3 nucleotides are TGTGCCAGCAGGGGACAGGGTGGTGAAGCTTTCTTT.

The rearrangement links TRBV7-2 to TRBJ2-7; D ambiguous. The ends were cut back, 4 bases at V and 3 bases at J, with 16 bases in the middle. The CDR3 loop spans 15 amino acids. The V gene's germline CDR1 is SGHTA and CDR2 FQGNSA. CDR3 nucleotides: TGTGCCAGCAGCTCAGGACCCTTCGCTTACTACGAGCAGTACTTC. This sequence encodes CASSSGPFAYYEQYF. The full variable domain, completed using reference TRBV7-2 and TRBJ2-7, is GAGVSQSPSNKVTEKGKDVELRCDPISGHTALYWYRQSLGQGLEFLIYFQGNSAPDKSGLPSDRFSAERTGGSVSTLTIQRTQQEDSAVYLCASSSGPFAYYEQYFGPGTRLTVT.

The chain joins TRBV4-3 to TRBJ2-7, with 7 bases matching TRBD2. The CDR3 runs to 13 residues. The germline CDR1 and CDR2 sequences are LGHNA and YSLEER. The trim removed 0 bases at V and 6 bases at J, leaving 2 bases unmatched. DNA for the CDR3: TGCGCCAGCAGCCAAGATGGCGGGGGCGAGCAGTACTTC. This codes for CASSQDGGGEQYF.

The CDR3 is CASSLSYRAGTEAFF. DNA of the CDR3: TGTGCCAGCAGTTTATCTTACAGGGCTGGGACTGAAGCTTTCTTT. V and J are TRBV27 and TRBJ1-1; D might be TRBD1 (6 bases). The germline V gene encodes CDR1 MNHEY and CDR2 SMNVEV (reference sequence). V was shortened by 0 bases and J by 5 bases, with 13 bases between the two germline ends. The CDR3 extends over 15 amino acids.

This clone has a single count. J is TRBJ1-5 and V is TRBV3-1 (or the pseudogene TRBV3-2); 7 nucleotides align to TRBD1. The CDR3 spans 15 residues. V shed 4 bases, J shed 2 bases, and the junction held 5 bases outside the gene matches. Germline V CDR1 and CDR2: LGHDT, YNNKEL (reference sequence). The CDR3 DNA reads as TGTGCCAGCAGCCCAGGGGGTTTCGGCAATCAGCCCCAGCATTTT. Translation: CASSPGGFGNQPQHF.

This chain connects TRBV27 to TRBJ1-5; maybe TRBD1 (6 bases). CDR1 MNHEY and CDR2 SMNVEV come from the germline V gene (reference sequence). This CDR3 has 15 residues. The V end lost 6 bases, the J end lost 3 bases, and 15 bases lay between the germline ends. DNA for the CDR3: TGTGCCAGCAGCTCCGGGCAGGGGATCAATCAGCCCCAGCATTTT. As protein: CASSSGQGINQPQHF.

The chain recombines TRBV29-1 with TRBJ1-6, with 9 bases aligning to TRBD1. Germline loops: CDR1 SQVTM, CDR2 ANQGSEA. The length of the CDR3 is 14 residues. V lost 6 bases to trimming and J lost 7 bases; unmatched junction nucleotides: 7. In DNA form, the CDR3 reads TGCAGCGTCGGAGGGGGACAGGGCAATTCACCCCTCCACTTT. Translation: CSVGGGQGNSPLHF.

V and J are TRBV6-1 and TRBJ2-2; TRBD2 matches 7 bases. V was pared by 5 bases and J by 3 bases, with 6 bases of the junction left unmatched. Germline loops: CDR1 MNHNS, CDR2 SASEGT. The CDR3 consists of 15 residues. The CDR3 is CASSFRLADTGELFF. Written as DNA, the CDR3 is TGTGCCAGCAGTTTCAGACTAGCTGACACCGGGGAGCTGTTTTTT.

J is TRBJ1-6 and V is TRBV13, with D possibly being TRBD1 (5 bases). The CDR3 has 14 amino acids. The germline V and J ends were trimmed by 4 bases and 7 bases, with 11 bases remaining between them. CDR1 is PRHDT, CDR2 FYEKMQ, per germline (reference sequence). The CDR3 is CASSSGARNSPLHF. The CDR3 DNA follows: TGTGCCAGCAGCTCCGGGGCTAGGAATTCACCCCTCCACTTT. The whole variable domain, filled in from reference TRBV13 and TRBJ1-6, reads AAGVIQSPRHLIKEKRETATLKCYPIPRHDTVYWYQQGPGQDPQFLISFYEKMQSDKGSIPDRFSAQQFSDYHSELNMSSLELGDSALYFCASSSGARNSPLHFGNGTRLTVT.

V gene TRBV30 combines with J gene TRBJ2-7; 7 positions agree with TRBD1. CDR1 is GTSNPN and CDR2 is SVGIG in the germline V gene (reference sequence). The CDR3 is made up of 15 amino acids. J lost 2 bases, V lost 0 bases, and 7 bases had no gene match. For the CDR3, the DNA is TGTGCCTGGAGTGTTGTGACAGGGAGCCCCTACGAGCAGTACTTC. It is translated as CAWSVVTGSPYEQYF.

The J gene is TRBJ2-1, the V gene TRBV14, with TRBD1 as a possible D gene (5 bases). Germline values: CDR1 SGHDN, CDR2 FVKESK. The CDR3 extends over 15 amino acids. V shed 0 bases and J shed 6 bases, with 12 bases lying between them. In DNA form, the CDR3 reads TGTGCCAGCAGCCAAGATCAGGGTGTCAGCAATGAGCAGTTCTTC. It specifies CASSQDQGVSNEQFF.

The V gene is TRBV7-9, the J gene TRBJ2-1, with 7 bases identical to TRBD2. The CDR3 consists of 17 residues. V lost 0 bases, J lost 7 bases, and 12 bases stayed unmatched. Germline-derived CDR1 and CDR2 are SEHNR and FQNEAQ (reference sequence). CDR3 DNA sequence: TGTGCCAGCAGCTTAGCGGGCGGGGCTAGCGGATTGAATGAGCAGTTCTTC. This sequence encodes CASSLAGGASGLNEQFF.

This clone was counted only a few times. This chain links TRBV27 with TRBJ1-3; unclear D gene. The ends were cut back, 0 bases at V and 0 bases at J, with 9 bases in the middle. The CDR3 is made up of 16 amino acids. Germline V gene lookup returns CDR1 MNHEY and CDR2 SMNVEV (reference sequence). The CDR3 here is CASSLSSPDSGNTIYF. In DNA form, the CDR3 reads TGTGCCAGCAGTTTATCGTCCCCAGACTCTGGAAACACCATATATTTT.

The chain carries TRBV6-5 and TRBJ1-2, with TRBD1 identical over 8 bases. Trimming at V came to 4 bases and at J to 8 bases, leaving 9 bases not matched to a gene. The V gene's germline CDR1 is MNHEY and CDR2 SVGAGI. The CDR3 is made up of 14 amino acids. CDR3 nucleotides: TGTGCCAGCAGTTCTTGGACAGGGCAGAGCGGCTACACCTTC. Translation gives CASSSWTGQSGYTF.

The chain couples TRBV10-1 to TRBJ1-2, with D uncertain. V was shortened by 4 bases and J by 2 bases, with 8 bases between the two germline ends. The CDR3 extends over 13 amino acids. The germline gives CDR1 WNHNN, CDR2 SYGVQD (reference sequence). The CDR3 protein is CASSAGRNYGYTF. DNA for the CDR3: TGCGCCAGCAGTGCGGGAAGGAACTATGGCTACACCTTC.

V and J are TRBV10-3 and TRBJ1-2; 7 bases map to TRBD1. The CDR3 is made up of 13 amino acids. With V trimmed by 4 bases and J by 5 bases, 4 bases remained unmatched. Germline CDR1 and CDR2: ENHRY and SYGVKD. CDR3 DNA sequence: TGTGCCATCAGTGCGGGACAGCTATATGGCTACACCTTC. Amino acids: CAISAGQLYGYTF.

V usage is TRBV7-6 and J usage is TRBJ1-5; the D is unclear. This CDR3 has 16 amino acids. V was trimmed by 0 bases and J by 0 bases, leaving 9 bases between them. Per germline, CDR1 SGHVS and CDR2 FNYEAQ. The CDR3 DNA sequence: TGTGCCAGCAGCTTAGCCGCGGGGAGTAGCAATCAGCCCCAGCATTTT. It codes for CASSLAAGSSNQPQHF.

The chain carries TRBV28 and TRBJ1-6; D perhaps matches TRBD1 (6 bases). V lost 6 bases and J 6 bases, leaving 9 bases between the germline ends. The germline V gene encodes CDR1 MDHEN and CDR2 SYDVKM. The CDR3 extends over 13 amino acids. CDR3 amino acids: CASRGGGNSPLHF. Here the CDR3 DNA reads TGTGCCAGCAGAGGGGGGGGTAATTCACCCCTCCACTTT.

The chain couples TRBV4-1 to TRBJ1-3; TRBD1 matches at 7 bases. V trimming: 6 bases; J trimming: 0 bases; junction bases outside the gene matches: 5. Germline loops: CDR1 MGHRA, CDR2 YSYEKL. The CDR3 runs 15 residues. The CDR3 DNA is TGCGCCAGCAGTGAGGGGGCTGACTCTGGAAACACCATATATTTT. This encodes CASSEGADSGNTIYF.